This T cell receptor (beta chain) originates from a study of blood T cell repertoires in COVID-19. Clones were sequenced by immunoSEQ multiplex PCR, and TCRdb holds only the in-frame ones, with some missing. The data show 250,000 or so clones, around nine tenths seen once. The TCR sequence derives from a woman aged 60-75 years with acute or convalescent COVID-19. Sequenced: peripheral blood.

In DNA form, the CDR3 reads TGTGCCAGCAGCCAAGTACGGACAGGGGGAGATAACTATGGCTACACCTTC. Amino acid sequence: CASSQVRTGGDNYGYTF. The gene calls are TRBV3-1 (or the pseudogene TRBV3-2) and TRBJ1-2, with TRBD1 matching over 10 bases. Losses at the gene ends were 1 base for V and 1 base for J; bases not matched to a gene: 6. CDR1 is LGHDT and CDR2 is YNNKEL in the germline V gene (reference sequence). The CDR3 loop spans 17 amino acids.